These 27 T cell receptor beta chains originate from one sample sequenced in a study of shared clonotypes between healthy human individuals. Profiling relied on immunoSEQ multiplex PCR, and the TCRdb table lists in-frame clones only, not all of them. The sample has approximately 500,000 clones; 60% to 80% are singletons. The sample was PBMCs. Receptors were obtained from a woman aged 40 to 55 in good health. Some clones in this sample may be carry-over from other donors' samples.

V and J are TRBV7-6 and TRBJ2-3; TRBD2 agrees at 9 bases. Losses at the gene ends were 4 bases for V and 0 bases for J; bases not matched to a gene: 8. Germline V lookup: CDR1 SGHVS, CDR2 FNYEAQ. The CDR3 is 17 residues long. Written as DNA, the CDR3 is TGTGCCAGCAGCTACCTAGCGGGGTACACTAGCACAGATACGCAGTATTTT. Residues: CASSYLAGYTSTDTQYF.

V gene TRBV5-4 combines with J gene TRBJ2-3; TRBD2 matches at 9 bases. Germline CDR1 and CDR2: SGHNT and YYREEE (reference sequence). Trimming took 3 bases from V and 1 from J; bases not matched to a gene: 3. The CDR3 is 15 residues long. Written as DNA, the CDR3 is TGTGCCAGCAGCTCCCAGCGGGAGGGCACAGATACGCAGTATTTT. The encoded protein is CASSSQREGTDTQYF.

CDR3 in DNA: TGTGCCACCAGGGACGGGTGGGACTATGGCTACACCTTC. It codes for CATRDGWDYGYTF. The V gene is TRBV2, the J gene TRBJ1-2, with a tentative D call TRBD1 (5 bases). The V and J ends lost 10 bases and 3 bases respectively, with 15 bases between them. Germline lookup yields CDR1 SNHLY and CDR2 FYNNEI. The CDR3 is made up of 13 amino acids.

The CDR3 here is CASSWRSGNTIYF. The CDR3 nucleotides are TGTGCCAGCAGTTGGAGATCTGGAAACACCATATATTTT. The rearrangement joins TRBV6-5 to TRBJ1-3; unclear D gene. The ends were cut back, 4 bases at V and 1 base at J, with 5 bases in the middle. CDR1 and CDR2 from the germline V gene are MNHEY and SVGAGI. The CDR3 is 13 residues long.

This clone appeared once. The chain couples TRBV15 to TRBJ1-4; 7 bases are a match to TRBD1. Germline assignment: CDR1 LNHNV and CDR2 YYDKDF (reference sequence). The CDR3 consists of 14 residues. Trimming removed 9 bases from V and 3 bases from J; junction bases left unmatched: 7. In DNA, the CDR3 is TGTGCCACGATGAAGGGGGCGTCTAATGAAAAACTGTTTTTT. Residues: CATMKGASNEKLFF.

To note about this clone: In the same sample, other DNA sequences code for this CDR3. This chain uses TRBV7-3 with TRBJ2-7, with a tentative D call TRBD1 (5 bases). The CDR3 extends over 13 amino acids. V gave up 2 bases and J gave up 3 bases, with 8 bases separating them. Germline V lookup: CDR1 SGHTA, CDR2 FQGTGA. The chain's CDR3 is CASSLGRDYEQYF. In DNA form, the CDR3 reads TGTGCCAGCAGCTTAGGCAGGGACTACGAGCAGTACTTC.

The chain couples TRBV2 to TRBJ2-7; 9 nucleotides line up with TRBD1. Germline assignment: CDR1 SNHLY and CDR2 FYNNEI. The CDR3 consists of 14 residues. V lost 3 bases to trimming and J lost 7 bases; unmatched junction nucleotides: 7. In nucleotides, the CDR3 is TGTGCCAGCAGTGATTTACAGGGGGCGGGGGAGCAGTACTTC. It encodes CASSDLQGAGEQYF.

The chain is built from TRBV6-1 and TRBJ1-5; 7 positions agree with TRBD1. The germline V gene encodes CDR1 MNHNS and CDR2 SASEGT. This CDR3 spans 15 amino acids. V trimming: 8 bases; J trimming: 4 bases; junction bases outside the gene matches: 11. The CDR3 nucleotides read TGTGCCAGCGGCCCCACAGGGGTTACAAATCAGCCCCAGCATTTT. The encoded protein is CASGPTGVTNQPQHF.

As for this clone: With only one base between it and a far larger clone, this is likely a read error. The sample holds other DNA sequences that translate to the same CDR3. This sequence joins TRBV9 and TRBJ1-5, with D perhaps TRBD1 (6 bases). The germline gives CDR1 SGDLS, CDR2 YYNGEE. The CDR3 extends over 15 amino acids. The CDR3 sequence is CASSKGGAPNQPQHF. CDR3 bases: TGTGCCAGCAGCAAAGGGGGGGCTCCCAATCAGCCCCAGCACTTT.

The CDR3 loop is CASTHPDRSEQYF. CDR3 coding DNA: TGTGCCAGCACCCATCCCGACCGCAGCGAGCAGTACTTC. This chain uses TRBV5-4 with TRBJ2-7; D ambiguous. V was pared by 6 bases and J by 6 bases, with 16 bases between. The CDR3 covers 13 residues. Germline values: CDR1 SGHNT, CDR2 YYREEE (reference sequence). Based on the CDR3 plus reference TRBV5-4 and TRBJ2-7, the full variable domain is ETGVTQSPTHLIKTRGQQVTLRCSSQSGHNTVSWYQQALGQGPQFIFQYYREEENGRGNFPPRFSGLQFPNYSSELNVNALELDDSALYLCASTHPDRSEQYFGPGTRLTVT.

This chain joins TRBV4-1 and TRBJ1-2; the D is unclear. V lost 1 base to trimming and J lost 4 bases, with 13 bases between them. This CDR3 contains 15 residues. The germline V gene encodes CDR1 MGHRA and CDR2 YSYEKL. The CDR3 bases are TGCGCCAGCAGCCAAGGCGCGGGCGGGCCCTATGGCTACACCTTC. This codes for CASSQGAGGPYGYTF.

The rearrangement joins TRBV4-3 to TRBJ2-1; D possibly corresponds to TRBD2 (5 bases). This CDR3 region has 15 residues. The germline gives CDR1 LGHNA, CDR2 YSLEER. Deletions cut 4 bases from V and 2 bases from J, with 12 bases between. This CDR3 reads CASSLQSGTYNEQFF. CDR3 coding DNA: TGCGCCAGCAGCCTCCAAAGCGGAACCTACAATGAGCAGTTCTTC.

This chain uses TRBV6-5 with TRBJ2-3; 13 bases match TRBD2. The length of the CDR3 is 15 residues. CDR1 MNHEY and CDR2 SVGAGI come from the germline V gene. CDR3 bases: TGTGCTACGGGACTAGCGGGGCCCTTCACAGATACGCAGTATTTT. It translates to CATGLAGPFTDTQYF.

The chain combines TRBV27 with TRBJ1-2; tentative D call: TRBD1 (6 bases). CDR3 length equals 13 residues. The germline V gene has CDR1 MNHEY and CDR2 SMNVEV (reference sequence). V lost 2 bases to trimming and J lost 4 bases, with 8 bases between them. CDR3 residues: CASSLQTGYGYTF. The CDR3 DNA reads TGTGCCAGCAGTTTACAGACAGGCTATGGCTACACCTTC.

A remark on this clone: Additional DNA sequences in this sample encode the identical CDR3. The V call is TRBV7-2, the J call TRBJ1-4; maybe TRBD1 (5 bases). V lost 4 bases and J 2 bases, leaving 8 bases between the germline ends. The germline V gene has CDR1 SGHTA and CDR2 FQGNSA. The CDR3 has 14 residues. The CDR3 bases are TGTGCCAGCAGCTCGGGGGTCACTAATGAAAAACTGTTTTTT. It translates to CASSSGVTNEKLFF.

Details on this clone: Other nucleotide sequences in the sample specify the same CDR3. The V gene is TRBV18, the J gene TRBJ2-2; 13 nucleotides line up with TRBD2. The CDR3 contains 15 residues. V trimming: 3 bases; J trimming: 6 bases; junction bases outside the gene matches: 1. CDR1 and CDR2 (germline): KGHSH, LQKENI. The CDR3 DNA reads TGTGCCAGCTCACCGGGACTAGCGGGATCCGGGGAGCTGTTTTTT. This gives the protein CASSPGLAGSGELFF.

The V call is TRBV7-9, the J call TRBJ2-7, with 7 bases matching TRBD1. Losses at the gene ends were 2 bases for V and 2 bases for J; bases not matched to a gene: 6. The germline V gene has CDR1 SEHNR and CDR2 FQNEAQ (reference sequence). The CDR3 has 15 amino acids. The CDR3 region is CASSLIQGNPYEQYF. The CDR3 coding sequence is TGTGCCAGCAGCTTAATACAGGGGAACCCCTACGAGCAGTACTTC.

The chain links TRBV6-5 to TRBJ2-7; D gene uncertain. The CDR3 sequence is 13 residues long. Germline loops: CDR1 MNHEY, CDR2 SVGAGI. Trimming pared 5 bases from V and 2 bases from J, leaving 10 bases between. Here the CDR3 DNA reads TGTGCCAGCAGTCTGGGCCACACCTACGAGCAGTACTTC. This gives the protein CASSLGHTYEQYF.

This chain connects TRBV27 to TRBJ1-6; D is unclear. CDR3 length equals 15 residues. Germline V gene data show CDR1 as MNHEY and CDR2 as SMNVEV (reference sequence). V was cut by 1 base and J by 0 bases, with 4 bases left in between. The CDR3 here is CASSLLSSYNSPLHF. The CDR3, as DNA: TGTGCCAGCAGTTTATTGAGCTCCTATAATTCACCCCTCCACTTT.

The chain joins TRBV19 to TRBJ2-2, with D perhaps TRBD1 (6 bases). CDR3 length equals 13 residues. V shed 7 bases and J shed 7 bases, with 13 bases lying between them. Germline V CDR1 and CDR2: LNHDA, SQIVND (reference sequence). The CDR3 region is CASMRQGIGELFF. The CDR3 coding sequence is TGTGCCAGTATGAGGCAGGGGATCGGGGAGCTGTTTTTT.

V and J are TRBV29-1 and TRBJ1-5, with TRBD1 matching over 10 bases. Germline loops: CDR1 SQVTM, CDR2 ANQGSEA. The CDR3 runs 17 residues. After removal of 3 bases from V and 3 bases from J, the junction contained 11 bases not matched to a gene. The DNA for the CDR3 is TGCAGCGTTGAGAGAGGTGACAGGGGGCCCCTCAATCAGCCCCAGCATTTT. Residues: CSVERGDRGPLNQPQHF.

In its sample, this clone was seen once. The chain recombines TRBV5-5 with TRBJ1-3; a weak D match, TRBD1 (5 bases). Trimming shortened V by 0 bases and J by 4 bases, and 14 bases separated the two germline ends. This CDR3 is built from 16 residues. Germline V CDR1 and CDR2: SGHKS, YYEKEE (reference sequence). The CDR3 DNA reads TGTGCCAGCAGCTTGGGCGGCGGGGCGCGCGGAAACACCATATATTTT. Translation: CASSLGGGARGNTIYF.

CDR3 coding DNA: TGCGCCAGCAGCTTGGGGACTGGGTACACTGAAGCTTTCTTT. Protein sequence: CASSLGTGYTEAFF. The V gene is TRBV5-1, the J gene TRBJ1-1; D gene unclear. CDR3 length: 14 residues. The germline V gene encodes CDR1 SGHRS and CDR2 YFSETQ. The germline V and J ends were trimmed by 0 bases and 3 bases, with 9 bases remaining between them. The variable domain in full, with the rest retrieved from reference TRBV5-1 and TRBJ1-1, is KAGVTQTPRYLIKTRGQQVTLSCSPISGHRSVSWYQQTPGQGLQFLFEYFSETQRNKGNFPGRFSGRQFSNSRSEMNVSTLELGDSALYLCASSLGTGYTEAFFGQGTRLTVV.

This chain uses TRBV6-5 with TRBJ2-3, with D hard to call. The CDR3 totals 14 residues. V gave up 2 bases and J gave up 3 bases, with 9 bases separating them. CDR1 is MNHEY, CDR2 SVGAGI, per germline. CDR3 nucleotides: TGTGCCAGCAGTTACAGGGATAGTACAGATACGCAGTATTTT. Its translation is CASSYRDSTDTQYF.

The chain links TRBV9 to TRBJ1-2; D may be TRBD1 (6 bases). Deletions cut 4 bases from V and 0 bases from J, with 22 bases between. The germline V gene has CDR1 SGDLS and CDR2 YYNGEE. The length of the CDR3 is 18 residues. CDR3: CASSFPRDKRESNYGYTF. The CDR3 nucleotides read TGTGCCAGCAGCTTCCCCCGGGACAAAAGAGAATCTAACTATGGCTACACCTTC.

This chain connects TRBV19 to TRBJ2-3; D might be TRBD1 (7 bases). The CDR3 sequence is 13 residues long. Germline CDR1 LNHDA, CDR2 SQIVND (reference sequence). V was shortened by 7 bases and J by 6 bases, with 14 bases between the two germline ends. The CDR3 loop is CASKETGRDTQYF. In nucleotides, the CDR3 is TGTGCCAGTAAGGAGACAGGGAGGGATACGCAGTATTTT.

The V call is TRBV6-1, the J call TRBJ2-7, with 8 nucleotides matching TRBD2. V shed 0 bases, J shed 4 bases, and the junction held 8 bases outside the gene matches. Germline lookup yields CDR1 MNHNS and CDR2 SASEGT. The length of the CDR3 is 16 residues. The CDR3 here is CASSEAGAGVSYEQYF. CDR3 DNA: TGTGCCAGCAGTGAAGCGGGAGCGGGAGTCAGTTACGAGCAGTACTTC.